Listed below are T cell receptor beta chains from one sample, sequenced in a study of blood T cell repertoires in COVID-19. Measured with immunoSEQ multiplex PCR; TCRdb has only the in-frame clones, and not every one. The sample shows about 120,000 clones, 85% of them seen only once. Specimen: peripheral blood. These receptors originate from a human donor in a cohort sampled during active COVID-19. Each CDR3 is given with its conserved first and last residue. D genes are given only for firm matches. Expanded clones get a size class; other rows say once, few or many, or leave the size out.

TGTGCCAGCAGCGTACTCGGGACTCCCCAAGAGACCCAGTACTTC CASSVLGTPQETQYF TRBJ2-5 TRBV9 NA NA
TGTGCCAGCAGTAACAGGGGCCGCCTCCACTTT CASSNRGRLHF TRBJ1-6 TRBV6-5 NA TRBD1
TGCGCCAGCAGTCAATACAGGGGACTAGCGGGGAGAGGGACGCAGTATTTT CASSQYRGLAGRGTQYF TRBJ2-3 TRBV23-1 NA TRBD2
TGTGCCAGCTCACAGACCACAGGGGGCGTTGAAGCTTTCTTT CASSQTTGGVEAFF TRBJ1-1 TRBV18 few TRBD1
TGTGCCAGCAGCGAAGGGACAGGCATGAACACTGAAGCTTTCTTT CASSEGTGMNTEAFF TRBJ1-1 TRBV7-2 NA TRBD1
TGCGCCAGCAGCCCCGGTGACAGGGACCTTAACACTGAAGCTTTCTTT CASSPGDRDLNTEAFF TRBJ1-1 TRBV5-1 NA TRBD1
TGTGCCAGCAGCCGAACAGGGTGCGAGCAGTACTTC CASSRTGCEQYF TRBJ2-7 TRBV7-9 once NA
TGCGCCAGCAGCTTGGGTCAGCGTAATGAAAAACTGTTTTTT CASSLGQRNEKLFF TRBJ1-4 TRBV5-1 NA NA
TGTGCCAGCAGCTTAAGACAGGGGGGGGCCAAAAACATTCAGTACTTC CASSLRQGGAKNIQYF TRBJ2-4 TRBV7-2 NA TRBD1
TGTGCCAGCAGCAACGACCGGGACAGGGGATCTCAGTACTTC CASSNDRDRGSQYF TRBJ2-7 TRBV5-4 NA TRBD1
TGTGCCAGCAGTGTGACAGGGAGCCTACTTTATAGCAATCAGCCCCAGCATTTT CASSVTGSLLYSNQPQHF TRBJ1-5 TRBV6-1 NA TRBD1
TGTGCCAGCAGTTTCCTGAGGGATAATCAGCCCCAGCATTTT CASSFLRDNQPQHF TRBJ1-5 TRBV28 NA NA
TGTGCCAGCAGTCCATGGGACAGGGCCTACGAGCAGTACTTC CASSPWDRAYEQYF TRBJ2-7 TRBV28 NA TRBD1
TGTGCCAGCAGTTACAGCCTAGAAGGAACCTACGAGCAGTACTTC CASSYSLEGTYEQYF TRBJ2-7 TRBV6-2/TRBV6-3 NA NA
TGTGCCAGCAGCTTCGACAGGGACAATGAGCAGTTCTTC CASSFDRDNEQFF TRBJ2-1 TRBV7-2 NA TRBD1
TGTGCCAGCAGCTCTTCTCTCCACACTGAAGCTTTCTTT CASSSSLHTEAFF TRBJ1-1 TRBV11-3 once NA
TGTGCCAGCAGCCCGATTTCAGGATCTGGGGCCAACGTCCTGACTTTC CASSPISGSGANVLTF TRBJ2-6 TRBV3-1/TRBV3-2 once NA
TGTGCCAGCTCACCATCTCGAAGCGGGGGAACAGATACGCAGTATTTT CASSPSRSGGTDTQYF TRBJ2-3 TRBV18 NA TRBD2
TGTGCCAGCAGTTTACAAGACAGGCAGCCCCAGCATTTT CASSLQDRQPQHF TRBJ1-5 TRBV12-3/TRBV12-4 few NA
TGTGCCAGCAGTACAGGGAATCTTAACGCTTTCTTT CASSTGNLNAFF TRBJ1-1 TRBV6-2/TRBV6-3 NA NA
TGTGCCATCAGTGAGTCGGACAGGGGGACCGGGGAGCTGTTTTTT CAISESDRGTGELFF TRBJ2-2 TRBV10-3 NA TRBD1
TGTGCCACCAGTGACCCGGGACAGAATGAGCAGTTCTTC CATSDPGQNEQFF TRBJ2-1 TRBV24-1 NA TRBD1
TGTGCCAGCAGCGCTACTGGCGGGACCAATTCACCCCTCCACTTT CASSATGGTNSPLHF TRBJ1-6 TRBV9 NA NA
TGCGCCAGCAGTCCGGGACAGGTAACTTACGAGCAGTACTTC CASSPGQVTYEQYF TRBJ2-7 TRBV10-1 NA TRBD1
TGCGCCAGCAGCCCGGGAAGCTCCAATGAAAAACTGTTTTTT CASSPGSSNEKLFF TRBJ1-4 TRBV5-1 NA NA
TGTGCCAGCAGCTCGGGCCTCCGGGGGGGAAAGACTGAAGCTTTCTTT CASSSGLRGGKTEAFF TRBJ1-1 TRBV7-8 NA NA
TGCGCCAGCAGTGAGTTGCAGGGGGCGGGTGAAAAACTGTTTTTT CASSELQGAGEKLFF TRBJ1-4 TRBV10-1 NA TRBD1
TGTGCCAGCAGTACCCCCGGAGGGCGAGGGACTGAAGCTTTCTTT CASSTPGGRGTEAFF TRBJ1-1 TRBV28 NA NA
TGTGCCAGCAGTAACAGGGGGCTAGTCTACGAGCAGTACTTC CASSNRGLVYEQYF TRBJ2-7 TRBV27 NA TRBD1
TGTGCCAGCAGGGGGGGACAGGGCGAGATAGATACGCAGTATTTT CASRGGQGEIDTQYF TRBJ2-3 TRBV28 NA TRBD1
TGTGCCAGCAGTCTCCCCGGGGGGACTCCGGACACCGGGGAGCTGTTTTTT CASSLPGGTPDTGELFF TRBJ2-2 TRBV21-1 once NA
TGTGCCTGGACAGGACAGGGCCGATATAGCAATCAGCCCCAGCATTTT CAWTGQGRYSNQPQHF TRBJ1-5 TRBV30 NA TRBD1
TGCGCCAGCAGCTTCCGGGACAGGACCTTTTTGAACACCGGGGAGCTGTTTTTT CASSFRDRTFLNTGELFF TRBJ2-2 TRBV5-1 NA TRBD1
TGTGCCAGCAGCACCCGAGGGACAGATAATTCACCCCTCCACTTT CASSTRGTDNSPLHF TRBJ1-6 TRBV11-2 few TRBD1
TGTGCCAGCAGCTTGAGGGTCAAGGATGAGCAGTTCTTC CASSLRVKDEQFF TRBJ2-1 TRBV11-1 NA NA
TGTGCCTCAAAAAGGGCTGGAGGCCAAGAGACCCAGTACTTC CASKRAGGQETQYF TRBJ2-5 TRBV6-5 NA NA
TGTGCCAGCAGCCAAGAATTAGGGGGGAGGGCCGGGGGCACAGATACGCAGTATTTT CASSQELGGRAGGTDTQYF TRBJ2-3 TRBV3-1/TRBV3-2 NA NA
TGCGCCAGCAGCTTGGCAGGGGTATTGAGGCCCCAGCATTTT CASSLAGVLRPQHF TRBJ1-5 TRBV5-1 NA NA
TGTGCTTCCACCGAGACAAGAAACAATGAGCAGTTCTTC CASTETRNNEQFF TRBJ2-1 TRBV6-1 NA NA
TGCGCCAGCAGCTTGGTGTTAGCGCGGAACACCGGGGAGCTGTTTTTT CASSLVLARNTGELFF TRBJ2-2 TRBV5-1 NA NA
TGTGCCAGCAGCCCCGGGATGGTGGGTTCACCCCTCCACTTT CASSPGMVGSPLHF TRBJ1-6 TRBV6-4 NA NA
TGTGCCAGCAGTGAAAGGGGGAGAAGGAACTCCTATAATTCACCCCTCCACTTT CASSERGRRNSYNSPLHF TRBJ1-6 TRBV2 NA NA
TGCAGCGCAATGACAGGGGGGAACACTGAAGCTTTCTTT CSAMTGGNTEAFF TRBJ1-1 TRBV29-1 NA TRBD1
TGCGCCAGCAGCCAGCACAGCGGGGGGGCCCTCGGGGAGCAGTACTTC CASSQHSGGALGEQYF TRBJ2-7 TRBV4-3 NA TRBD2
TGTGCCAGCAGTTACGAGCTTTTCAATCAGCCCCAGCATTTT CASSYELFNQPQHF TRBJ1-5 TRBV6-2/TRBV6-3 NA NA
TGTGCCAGCAGCCCCCGGGACAGGGCTGGCCGGGTCTTT CASSPRDRAGRVF TRBJ1-6 TRBV7-2 NA TRBD1
TGTGCCAGCAGTTTATATTCTTGGGGACAGGGGACACAGAGGGGCAATCAGCCCCAGCATTTT CASSLYSWGQGTQRGNQPQHF TRBJ1-5 TRBV27 NA TRBD1
TGTGCCAGCAGCGGCGGGTTCTACAATGAGCAGTTCTTC CASSGGFYNEQFF TRBJ2-1 TRBV7-3 NA NA
TGTGCCAGCAGCTCCACCTTAGCCTTGCCCGGGGCCAACGTCCTGACTTTC CASSSTLALPGANVLTF TRBJ2-6 TRBV7-2 NA NA
TGTGCCAGCAGTTGGGCAAACACTGAAGCTTTCTTT CASSWANTEAFF TRBJ1-1 TRBV6-5 NA NA
TGTGCCAGCAGCTTGTATCAGGGGGGAGGAAACACCATATATTTT CASSLYQGGGNTIYF TRBJ1-3 TRBV5-6 NA TRBD1
TGTGCCAGCAGCTTCACCGGTGCTAGCGGGGCGCCCTCGCAAAACATTCAGTACTTC CASSFTGASGAPSQNIQYF TRBJ2-4 TRBV7-2 NA TRBD2
TGTGCCAGCAGTTGGACCACAGGGGTGGTTCAGCCCCAGCATTTT CASSWTTGVVQPQHF TRBJ1-5 TRBV6-6 NA TRBD1
TGTGCCAGTAGTATAAGCCCCGTCCAGGTCCAAAATGGCTACACCTTC CASSISPVQVQNGYTF TRBJ1-2 TRBV19 NA NA
TGTGCCAGCCTCGACAATCGGTCCTCCTACGAGCAGTACTTC CASLDNRSSYEQYF TRBJ2-7 TRBV28 many NA
TGCGCCAGCAGCTTATGGCTAGCGGGAGAGCAGTACTTC CASSLWLAGEQYF TRBJ2-7 TRBV5-1 NA TRBD2
TGTGCCAGCAGCTTAGCCCGGGTGGTGAACACTGAAGCTTTCTTT CASSLARVVNTEAFF TRBJ1-1 TRBV11-2 NA NA